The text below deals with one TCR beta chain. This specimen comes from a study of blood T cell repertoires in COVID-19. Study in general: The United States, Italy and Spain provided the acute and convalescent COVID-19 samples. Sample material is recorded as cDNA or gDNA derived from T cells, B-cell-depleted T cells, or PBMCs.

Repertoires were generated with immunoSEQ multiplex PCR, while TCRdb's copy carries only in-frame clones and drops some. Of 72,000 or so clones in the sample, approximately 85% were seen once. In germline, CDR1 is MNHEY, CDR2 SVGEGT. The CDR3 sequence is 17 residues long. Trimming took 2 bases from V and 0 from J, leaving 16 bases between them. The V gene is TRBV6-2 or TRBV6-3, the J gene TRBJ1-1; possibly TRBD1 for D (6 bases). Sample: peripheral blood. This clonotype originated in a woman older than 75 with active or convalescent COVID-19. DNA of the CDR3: TGTGCCAGCAGTTACACCCGGCAGGGGTCTATGAACACTGAAGCTTTCTTT. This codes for CASSYTRQGSMNTEAFF.